The entry below gives a single T cell receptor (beta chain) sequence along with its context. Losses at the gene ends were 1 base for V and 1 base for J; bases not matched to a gene: 6. Per germline, CDR1 SGHDT and CDR2 YYEEEE. The CDR3 length is 18 residues. The data stem from a study of Ad26.COV2.S vaccination and SARS-CoV-2 variants. Study at large: The donor participated in the COV1001 trial, in its Ad26.COV2.S arm.

Sequencing was performed with immunoSEQ multiplex PCR; in TCRdb, only in-frame clones are kept and a portion is missing. The sample has 300,000 to 350,000 clones, roughly 89% seen once; the top ten hold approximately 5%. Treatment given: approximately 18 received Ad26.COV2.S at low or high dose, single or two shots; several received placebo; per-sample allocation not given. Sampling occurred on day 63 after the first vaccine or placebo injection. Donation came from an adult in Boston who was aged 18-55 years. The TCR comes from a person between 18 and 65 years old who received the Ad26.COV2.S COVID-19 vaccine or a placebo. The source was peripheral blood, collected in a trial of Ad26.COV2.S vaccine versus placebo. This chain links TRBV5-6 with TRBJ2-4; 12 bases fit TRBD1. Written as DNA, the CDR3 is TGTGCCAGCAGCTTGAGGGACAGGGGGCTGGTGGCCAAAAACATTCAGTACTTC. Its protein product is CASSLRDRGLVAKNIQYF.